This T cell receptor (beta chain) was captured in a study of T cell changes during pregnancy in multiple sclerosis. Assay: immunoSEQ multiplex PCR; the TCRdb copy retains only in-frame clones and omits some. The top ten clones hold approximately 0.8% of a sample with roughly 60,000 clones, 91% of them seen once. The ends lost 7 bases at V and 9 bases at J; junction bases unmatched: 16. The germline gives CDR1 SQVTM, CDR2 ANQGSEA. The CDR3 extends over 15 amino acids. The chain joins TRBV29-1 to TRBJ2-1; 9 bases are shared with TRBD2. The TCR originated in a female donor with multiple sclerosis, enrolled in a pregnancy study. Sequenced material: CD4+ T cells from peripheral blood mononuclear cells, taken in the first trimester of pregnancy. CDR3 residues: CSASPLAGAPSEQFF. CDR3 nucleotides: TGCAGCGCCAGCCCCTTAGCGGGGGCTCCCAGTGAGCAGTTCTTC.